Below, one T cell receptor (beta chain) is given with its context. Its matching antigen is unknown. The sample is drawn from a study of Graves' ophthalmopathy and Graves' hyperthyroidism. Study-wide findings and caveats: Progression of ophthalmopathy was predicted by the model with 65% to 71% sensitivity and under 75% specificity.

Amplification targeted the TCR beta CDR3 regions, with RNA transcripts as the source material. HTBI primers were employed in first-round RT-PCR, then a second-round multiplex PCR followed. TCRdb re-analysed the multiplex PCR reads in MiXCR, keeping a single row per CDR3 protein. The data contain 580,000 or so distinct CDR3 sequences, 39% of them singletons. Exclusion criteria comprised other autoimmune diseases, uncontrolled infections, pregnancy or lactation in patients. A diagnosis was made from clinical symptoms together with serum thyroxine, TRAb, thyroid ultrasound and orbital computed tomography. Material for sequencing was peripheral blood or thyroid tissue (not recorded which). The sequence derives from an adult man with Graves' hyperthyroidism.

In DNA form, the CDR3 reads TGCGCCAGCAGCTATAACAGGGGGGGGAGTGAGCAGTTCTTC. Amino acid sequence: CASSYNRGGSEQFF. This chain uses TRBV5-1 with TRBJ1-1; TRBD1 might be the D (8 bases). The DNA matches TRBJ2-1 better at its end, which makes the J call doubtful. This CDR3 contains 14 residues. Germline V gene data show CDR1 as SGHRS and CDR2 as YFSETQ.